The 3 T cell receptor beta chains given below trace back to one sample, sequenced in a study of identical twins. One entry per CDR3 protein, called by TCRdb with MiXCR from the 5' RACE reads. Of some 790,000 distinct CDR3 sequences listed, around a sixth were seen once; the top ten hold around 14%. These same records also appear under a second study, on T cells expressing NK-cell markers.

Sequencing was performed on PBMCs. The receptors here all came from a woman between 18 and 30 years old in good health.

The chain combines TRBV5-5 with TRBJ2-7, with D possibly being TRBD1 or TRBD2 (5 bases each). The CDR3 is made up of 13 amino acids. V was shortened by 3 bases and J by 2 bases, with 9 bases between the two germline ends. Germline assignment: CDR1 SGHKS and CDR2 YYEKEE (reference sequence). The CDR3 reads CASSWDPTYEQYF. As DNA, the CDR3 is TGTGCCAGCAGCTGGGACCCGACCTACGAGCAGTACTTC.

This clonotype was detected many times. The chain joins TRBV20-1 to TRBJ2-1; maybe TRBD2 (6 bases). V was trimmed by 7 bases and J by 14 bases, leaving 24 bases between them. This CDR3 comprises 13 residues. Germline assignment: CDR1 DFQATT and CDR2 SNEGSKA (reference sequence). CDR3 in DNA: TGCAGTGGTGTAGTCAACCGGGACTCTTTGGAGTTCTTC. Protein product: CSGVVNRDSLEFF.

The V call is TRBV7-2, the J call TRBJ2-1; D is unclear. There are 15 residues in the CDR3. CDR1 SGHTA and CDR2 FQGNSA come from the germline V gene. V was cut by 0 bases and J by 4 bases, with 10 bases left in between. The CDR3 DNA reads as TGTGCCAGCAGCTTAGCGGGGATACTTTACAATGAGCAGTTCTTC. Its protein product is CASSLAGILYNEQFF.